The sample holds many counts of the clone carrying this TCR beta chain. The data derive from a study of identical twins. MiXCR, run by TCRdb on the 5' RACE reads, gives a single entry per CDR3 protein. The table has hundreds of thousands of distinct CDR3 sequences, about 9.4% seen once. The CDR3 extends over 15 amino acids. V lost 4 bases and J 2 bases, leaving 11 bases between the germline ends. From germline, CDR1 is ENHRY and CDR2 SYGVKD. These data were likewise used in another study, on yellow fever vaccine responses in identical twins.

The gene calls are TRBV10-3 and TRBJ2-2, with a possible D match to TRBD1 (5 bases). Specimen: PBMCs. This receptor was obtained from a young woman in good health. CDR3 bases: TGTGCCATCAGTGTTCAGGGCCCTAACACCGGGGAGCTGTTTTTT. Protein: CAISVQGPNTGELFF.